A selection of T cell receptor beta chains follows, all from one sample in a study of cytomegalovirus exposure and HLA in healthy donors. Sequencing was performed with immunoSEQ multiplex PCR; in TCRdb, only in-frame clones are kept and a portion is missing. The table has 65,000 to 70,000 clones, around 74% seen once. Sample: PBMCs. These receptors all stem from a woman aged 25 to 39 in good health and CMV-seropositive. CDR3s include the opening cysteine and the closing phenylalanine or tryptophan. Each record gives: CDR3 protein, CDR3 DNA, clone size, J gene, V gene, D gene. A D gene is named only where the DNA matches it firmly. Not all rows give a size; the values are once, few, many and, for expanded clones, a class.

CASKRSGGPGELFF,TGTGCCAGCAAACGTTCGGGGGGCCCCGGGGAGCTGTTTTTT,NA,TRBJ2-2,TRBV6-5,NA
CASSLREGHTGELFF,TGTGCCAGCAGCTTACGGGAGGGCCACACCGGGGAGCTGTTTTTT,NA,TRBJ2-2,TRBV7-3,TRBD2
CASSRDNQETQYF,TGTGCCAGCAGCCGGGACAACCAAGAGACCCAGTACTTC,NA,TRBJ2-5,TRBV7-9,NA
CASIRGGSKNIQYF,TGTGCCAGCATTAGAGGCGGTTCCAAAAACATTCAGTACTTC,once,TRBJ2-4,TRBV2,NA
CATTPPSSSYEQYF,TGTGCCACCACCCCCCCCTCGAGCTCCTACGAGCAGTACTTC,NA,TRBJ2-7,TRBV6-6,NA
CASSFLARANTGELFF,TGTGCCAGCAGCTTTCTGGCCAGGGCGAACACCGGGGAGCTGTTTTTT,NA,TRBJ2-2,TRBV5-5,NA
CASSPNPGQGYQPQHF,TGTGCCAGCAGTCCTAACCCGGGACAGGGTTATCAGCCCCAGCATTTT,NA,TRBJ1-5,TRBV28,TRBD1
CASPNREEAAAAFF,TGTGCCAGCCCAAATAGGGAGGAAGCCGCTGCGGCTTTCTTT,NA,TRBJ1-1,TRBV19,NA
CASSVGLAGEQYF,TGCGCCAGCAGTGTTGGACTAGCGGGCGAGCAGTACTTC,NA,TRBJ2-7,TRBV10-1,TRBD2
CASRPRLAGGDTQYF,TGTGCCAGCCGCCCCCGGCTAGCGGGAGGAGATACGCAGTATTTT,NA,TRBJ2-3,TRBV19,TRBD2
CASSLGDRDTEAFF,TGTGCCAGCAGCTTAGGGGACAGGGACACTGAAGCTTTCTTT,NA,TRBJ1-1,TRBV7-2,TRBD1
CAIGGFNPPSRGQGLYEQYF,TGTGCCATCGGGGGGTTCAATCCCCCTTCGAGGGGACAGGGCCTCTACGAGCAGTACTTC,NA,TRBJ2-7,TRBV10-3,TRBD1
CASRTSGSYEQYF,TGTGCCAGCCGGACTAGCGGGAGTTACGAGCAGTACTTC,few,TRBJ2-7,TRBV28,TRBD2
CASSVIQGTPIYEQYF,TGCGCCAGCAGCGTAATTCAGGGCACCCCGATATACGAGCAGTACTTC,NA,TRBJ2-7,TRBV4-3,NA
CASSIPGTGARGYTF,TGTGCCAGCAGCATACCCGGGACAGGGGCGCGTGGCTACACCTTC,NA,TRBJ1-2,TRBV7-9,TRBD1
CASRNLAGGPNEQFF,TGTGCCAGCAGGAACCTAGCGGGAGGCCCCAATGAGCAGTTCTTC,NA,TRBJ2-1,TRBV6-5,TRBD2